The 28 T cell receptor beta chains reported below all come from one sample, sequenced in a study of CXCR3-negative and CXCR3-positive naive CD8 T cells. 5' RACE that incorporated UMI labels was used to prepare the TRB cDNA libraries. TCRdb reprocessed the 5' RACE reads; each CDR3 protein has one entry and no DNA is given. In all, the sample yields 37,000 or so distinct CDR3 sequences. Sample: memory CD8+ T cells from blood. These receptors originate from a human donor in good health. Some clones in this sample may be carry-over from other donors' samples.

The chain links TRBV6-2 or TRBV6-3 to TRBJ2-1; TCRdb's D call, TRBD2, is unchecked because there is no DNA. This CDR3 is built from 15 residues. The germline V gene has CDR1 MNHEY and CDR2 SVGEGT. The CDR3 reads CASSARPEGYNEQFF.

The chain has TRBV29-1 and TRBJ2-5; lacking DNA, the TRBD2 call made by TCRdb goes unchecked. Germline assignment: CDR1 SQVTM and CDR2 ANQGSEA. This CDR3 contains 15 residues. The CDR3 sequence: CSVAGRGNEEETQYF.

The genes are TRBV25-1 and TRBJ2-2; the TRBD2 assignment by TCRdb is unverifiable without DNA. CDR1 and CDR2 (germline): MGHDK, SYGVNS. This CDR3 spans 15 amino acids. This CDR3 is CASSDLRGGPGELFF.

The chain carries TRBV29-1 and TRBJ2-7. The CDR3 consists of 13 residues. CDR1 is SQVTM and CDR2 is ANQGSEA in the germline V gene. CDR3 loop: CSVLTGWTYEQYF.

CDR3: CASSSGQGTTEAFF. This chain links TRBV7-3 with TRBJ1-1; TCRdb indicates TRBD1, and absent DNA this call remains unverified. Germline assignment: CDR1 SGHTA and CDR2 FQGTGA. The CDR3 covers 14 residues.

The chain recombines TRBV29-1 with TRBJ2-7. Looked up from germline, CDR1 is SQVTM and CDR2 is ANQGSEA. The CDR3 is 14 residues long. The CDR3 sequence: CSVEDPRGAYEQYF.

The chain links TRBV4-1 to TRBJ2-1. CDR1 is MGHRA, CDR2 YSYEKL, per germline. CDR3 length: 15 amino acids. The CDR3 here is CASSQVESSYNEQFF.

The gene calls are TRBV23-1 and TRBJ2-1; TCRdb calls TRBD1, which cannot be checked without DNA. TRBV23-1 is an open reading frame, and its role is uncertain. The CDR3 consists of 14 residues. CDR3 residues: CAGQEGHRGHAQFF.

This chain joins TRBV27 and TRBJ1-2. The germline V gene encodes CDR1 MNHEY and CDR2 SMNVEV (reference sequence). The CDR3 has 13 residues. This CDR3 reads CASSNSRLYGYTF.

The gene calls are TRBV29-1 and TRBJ2-3; the TCRdb call, TRBD2, lacks DNA for checking. Germline CDR1 SQVTM, CDR2 ANQGSEA. This CDR3 is built from 17 residues. CDR3 sequence reads: CSVEDLPVRAGTDTQYF.

CDR3 in amino acids: CASHVGQVLNSPLHF. The V and J genes are TRBV12-3 or TRBV12-4 and TRBJ1-6; TCRdb designates TRBD1, a call that cannot be tested without DNA. This CDR3 contains 15 residues.

The chain recombines TRBV7-9 with TRBJ2-1; lacking DNA, the TRBD1 call made by TCRdb goes unchecked. Germline CDR1 reads SEHNR; CDR2 reads FQNEAQ (reference sequence). There are 14 residues in the CDR3. The CDR3 is CASSSRLDSNEQFF. Full variable domain (rest looked up from reference TRBV7-9 and TRBJ2-1): DTGVSQNPRHKITKRGQNVTFRCDPISEHNRLYWYRQTLGQGPEFLTYFQNEAQLEKSRLLSDRFSAERPKGSFSTLEIQRTEQGDSAMYLCASSSRLDSNEQFFGPGTRLTVL.

The chain uses TRBV7-6 and TRBJ2-2; the D gene TCRdb calls, TRBD2, cannot be checked with no DNA. Germline V gives CDR1 SGHVS, CDR2 FNYEAQ. This CDR3 is 17 amino acids long. The CDR3 spells CASSLAALASGTGELFF.

CDR3 amino acids: CASSPTGEFNTGELFF. The V gene is TRBV7-7, the J gene TRBJ2-2; TCRdb selects TRBD1, and the lack of DNA leaves this call unchecked. The CDR3 has 16 residues. The germline V gene encodes CDR1 SSHAT and CDR2 FNYEAQ (reference sequence).

The rearrangement links TRBV7-9 to TRBJ1-1; the D call of TRBD1 rests on TCRdb alone, since no DNA is present to check it. The CDR3 length is 15 residues. Germline lookup yields CDR1 SEHNR and CDR2 FQNEAQ (reference sequence). The CDR3 here is CASSPGQGLNTEAFF.

This chain joins TRBV29-1 and TRBJ2-2. Germline CDR1 SQVTM, CDR2 ANQGSEA. There are 12 residues in the CDR3. This CDR3 is CSVPSRSGELFF.

The V and J genes are TRBV4-1 and TRBJ2-3; TCRdb selects TRBD1, and the lack of DNA leaves this call unchecked. The germline gives CDR1 MGHRA, CDR2 YSYEKL. The CDR3 is 16 residues long. The CDR3 loop is CASSQDQGGETDTQYF.

V gene TRBV27 combines with J gene TRBJ2-1; TCRdb designates TRBD2, a call that cannot be tested without DNA. In germline, CDR1 is MNHEY, CDR2 SMNVEV (reference sequence). The length of the CDR3 is 13 residues. The CDR3 sequence: CASRGGHYNEQFF.

The chain links TRBV14 to TRBJ2-7; TCRdb selects TRBD2, and the lack of DNA leaves this call unchecked. Germline lookup yields CDR1 SGHDN and CDR2 FVKESK. The CDR3 is made up of 15 amino acids. The CDR3 sequence is CASSPTGIQTYEQYF. Variable domain in full (rest from reference TRBV14 and TRBJ2-7): EAGVTQFPSHSVIEKGQTVTLRCDPISGHDNLYWYRRVMGKEIKFLLHFVKESKQDESGMPNNRFLAERTGGTYSTLKVQPAELEDSGVYFCASSPTGIQTYEQYFGPGTRLTVT.

The chain carries TRBV20-1 and TRBJ2-5; as DNA is missing, the TRBD2 call by TCRdb cannot be tested. Germline V gene lookup returns CDR1 DFQATT and CDR2 SNEGSKA (reference sequence). The CDR3 covers 18 residues. The CDR3 loop is CSASPSGLAGGPPETQYF.

By frequency, this clonotype registers medium-sized. The chain employs TRBV29-1 and TRBJ2-7; TCRdb picks TRBD1, but there is no DNA to check that call. The V gene's germline CDR1 is SQVTM and CDR2 ANQGSEA. This CDR3 region has 14 residues. The CDR3 sequence: CSVEGRQGAYEQYF.

This sequence joins TRBV6-2 or TRBV6-3 and TRBJ1-1; TCRdb's D gene call, TRBD1, goes unchecked for lack of DNA. There are 15 residues in the CDR3. Germline V gene lookup returns CDR1 MNHEY and CDR2 SVGEGT. This chain's CDR3 is CASSYSTGVGPEAFF.

This sequence joins TRBV7-6 and TRBJ2-1; TCRdb gives TRBD1 as the D gene, but with no DNA this cannot be confirmed. Germline CDR1 reads SGHVS; CDR2 reads FNYEAQ. The CDR3 is 17 residues long. CDR3 region: CASSLEDSPISYNEQFF.

CDR3 loop: CASSLNGLTDTQYF. The V and J genes are TRBV27 and TRBJ2-3. This CDR3 has 14 amino acids. In germline, CDR1 is MNHEY, CDR2 SMNVEV (reference sequence).

This chain connects TRBV5-1 to TRBJ2-3; the TRBD1 assignment by TCRdb is unverifiable without DNA. Germline V gene lookup returns CDR1 SGHRS and CDR2 YFSETQ. This CDR3 has 15 residues. CDR3 region: CASRLVEGATDTQYF.

The chain has TRBV7-6 and TRBJ2-2; TCRdb's D gene call, TRBD2, goes unchecked for lack of DNA. CDR3 length: 16 residues. Germline values: CDR1 SGHVS, CDR2 FNYEAQ. CDR3 residues: CASSLTGLGNLGELFF.

The chain uses TRBV29-1 and TRBJ1-2; checking the TCRdb D call of TRBD1 is not possible without DNA. CDR3 length: 15 residues. Germline CDR1 and CDR2: SQVTM and ANQGSEA. The chain's CDR3 is CSVEVGTGDTYGYTF.

The rearrangement joins TRBV6-5 to TRBJ2-5; absent DNA, TCRdb's TRBD1 call cannot be checked. CDR1 and CDR2 (germline): MNHEY, SVGAGI. This CDR3 spans 17 amino acids. The CDR3 sequence is CASSPRVSRTVQETQYF.